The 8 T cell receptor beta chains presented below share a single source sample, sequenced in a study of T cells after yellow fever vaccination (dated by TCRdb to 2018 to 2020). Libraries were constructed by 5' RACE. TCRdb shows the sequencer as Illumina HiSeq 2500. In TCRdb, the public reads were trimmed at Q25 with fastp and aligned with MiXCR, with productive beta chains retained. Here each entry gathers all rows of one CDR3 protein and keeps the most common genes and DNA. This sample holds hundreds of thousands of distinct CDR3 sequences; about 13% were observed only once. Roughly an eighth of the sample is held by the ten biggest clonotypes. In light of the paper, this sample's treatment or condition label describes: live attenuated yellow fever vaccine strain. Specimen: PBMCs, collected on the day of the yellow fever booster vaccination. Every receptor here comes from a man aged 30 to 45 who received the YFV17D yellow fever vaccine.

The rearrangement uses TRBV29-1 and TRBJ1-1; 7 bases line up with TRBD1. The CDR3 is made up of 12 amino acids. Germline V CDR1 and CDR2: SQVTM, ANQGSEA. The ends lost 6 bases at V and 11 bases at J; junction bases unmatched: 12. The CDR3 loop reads CSVGRQGSVAFF. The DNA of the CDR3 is TGCAGCGTGGGCCGACAGGGATCTGTTGCTTTCTTT.

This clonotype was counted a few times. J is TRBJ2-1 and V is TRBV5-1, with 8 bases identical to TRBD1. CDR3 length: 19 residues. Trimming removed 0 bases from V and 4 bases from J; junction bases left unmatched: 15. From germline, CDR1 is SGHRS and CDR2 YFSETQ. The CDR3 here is CASSLGEPGGGALYNEQFF. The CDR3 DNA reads TGCGCCAGCAGCTTGGGCGAGCCAGGGGGCGGAGCTCTTTACAATGAGCAGTTCTTC.

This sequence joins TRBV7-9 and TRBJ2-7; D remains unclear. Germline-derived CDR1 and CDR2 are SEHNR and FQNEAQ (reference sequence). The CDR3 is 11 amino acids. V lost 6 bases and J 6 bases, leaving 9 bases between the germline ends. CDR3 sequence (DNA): TGTGCCAGCAGGTTTGGTCCCGAGCAGTACTTC. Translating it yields CASRFGPEQYF.

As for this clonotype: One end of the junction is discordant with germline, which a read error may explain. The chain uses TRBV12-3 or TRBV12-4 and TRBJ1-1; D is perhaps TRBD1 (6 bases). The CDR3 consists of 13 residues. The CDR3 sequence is CASTRQVNTEALF. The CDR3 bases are TGTGCCAGCACCCGACAGGTCAACACTGAAGCTTTATTT.

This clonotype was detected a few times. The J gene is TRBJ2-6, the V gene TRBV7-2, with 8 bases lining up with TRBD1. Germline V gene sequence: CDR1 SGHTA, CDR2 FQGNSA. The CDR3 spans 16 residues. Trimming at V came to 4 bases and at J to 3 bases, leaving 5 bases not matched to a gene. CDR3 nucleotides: TGTGCCAGCAGCTACCGGACAGGGTTTGGGGCCAACGTCCTGACTTTC. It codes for CASSYRTGFGANVLTF.

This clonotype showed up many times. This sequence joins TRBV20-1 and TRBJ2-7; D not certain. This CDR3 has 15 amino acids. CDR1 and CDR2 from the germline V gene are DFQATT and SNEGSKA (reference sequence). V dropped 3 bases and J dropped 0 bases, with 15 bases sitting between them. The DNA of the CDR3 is TGCAGTGCTAGCTTCCAGCCGGGTAGCTCCTACGAGCAGTACTTC. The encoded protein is CSASFQPGSSYEQYF.

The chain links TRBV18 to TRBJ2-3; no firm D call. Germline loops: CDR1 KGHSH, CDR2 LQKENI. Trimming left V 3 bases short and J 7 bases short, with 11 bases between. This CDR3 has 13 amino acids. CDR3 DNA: TGTGCCAGCTCACCGCCATCGACGAATACGCAGTATTTT. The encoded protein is CASSPPSTNTQYF.

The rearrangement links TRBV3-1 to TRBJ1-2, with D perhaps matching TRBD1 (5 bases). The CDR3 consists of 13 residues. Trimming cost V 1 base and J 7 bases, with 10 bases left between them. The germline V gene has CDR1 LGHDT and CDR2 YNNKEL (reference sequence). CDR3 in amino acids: CASSQAGGGGYTF. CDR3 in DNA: TGTGCCAGCAGCCAAGCCGGGGGAGGTGGCTACACCTTC. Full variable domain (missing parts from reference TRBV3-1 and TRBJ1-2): DTAVSQTPKYLVTQMGNDKSIKCEQNLGHDTMYWYKQDSKKFLKIMFSYNNKELIINETVPNRFSPKSPDKAHLNLHINSLELGDSAVYFCASSQAGGGGYTFGSGTRLTVV.